Each of the 5 T cell receptor beta chains below was sequenced from the same sample in a study of cytomegalovirus exposure and HLA in healthy donors. The data were produced by immunoSEQ multiplex PCR, yet TCRdb's version contains in-frame clones alone and is incomplete. The sample lists 100,000 to 150,000 clones; around 90% were seen once. The sequenced sample consisted of PBMCs. Receptors were obtained from a woman between 18 and 29 years old in good health and CMV-seronegative.

This sequence joins TRBV10-1 and TRBJ1-1, with D possibly TRBD1 on 5 matching bases. The CDR3 spans 13 residues. V lost 6 bases and J 0 bases, leaving 8 bases between the germline ends. Germline V lookup: CDR1 WNHNN, CDR2 SYGVQD (reference sequence). The CDR3 nucleotides are TGCGCCAGCAGCTCGGACATGAACACTGAAGCTTTCTTT. As protein: CASSSDMNTEAFF.

The chain recombines TRBV7-9 with TRBJ1-2, with 10 bases that match TRBD1. V lost 1 base and J lost 3; bases outside the gene matches: 5. In germline, CDR1 is SEHNR, CDR2 FQNEAQ (reference sequence). This CDR3 spans 16 amino acids. CDR3 amino acids: CASSLGGTGEHYGYTF. DNA of the CDR3: TGTGCCAGCAGCTTAGGTGGGACAGGGGAACACTATGGCTACACCTTC.

V is TRBV2 and J is TRBJ2-5; 11 bases line up with TRBD2. Germline V gives CDR1 SNHLY, CDR2 FYNNEI. This CDR3 is built from 17 residues. With 2 bases clipped from V and 9 bases from J, the junction kept 14 bases outside the gene matches. The CDR3 nucleotides read TGTGCCAGCAGTGAAAGAATAGCGGGGGGGCAGGGGGCTTCCCAGTACTTC. The encoded protein is CASSERIAGGQGASQYF.

This chain connects TRBV6-5 to TRBJ1-5, with 7 bases fitting TRBD1. This CDR3 is built from 14 residues. Trimming removed 2 bases from V and 6 bases from J; junction bases left unmatched: 4. CDR1 MNHEY and CDR2 SVGAGI come from the germline V gene. For the CDR3, the DNA is TGTGCCAGCAGTTACACTACAGGGGTTCAGCCCCAGCATTTT. The encoded protein is CASSYTTGVQPQHF.

In this sample, this clone turned up once. The genes are TRBV7-9 and TRBJ2-7; D perhaps matches TRBD1 (5 bases). V was shortened by 1 base and J by 3 bases, with 10 bases between the two germline ends. The CDR3 is 14 amino acids. The germline CDR1 and CDR2 sequences are SEHNR and FQNEAQ (reference sequence). Here the CDR3 DNA reads TGTGCCAGCAGCTTAGGTGTCAGGGACTACGAGCAGTACTTC. As protein: CASSLGVRDYEQYF.